This T cell receptor beta chain was sequenced during a study of beta chain features in type 1 diabetes (dated by TCRdb to the late 2010s). For the wider study: Patients and healthy donors did not differ in mean age, gender distribution, total cell number or subset yield. Across all samples, around 99 million sorted cells were examined, and cell number per subset correlated strongly with RNA yield. The study compared TCRB repertoires of sorted circulating CD4+ T cell subsets between recently diagnosed type 1 diabetes patients and matched healthy donors. Whereas all 30 or so donors provided naive and central memory subsets, regulatory and stem cell-like memory subsets were isolated from just 8 patients and roughly 8 healthy donors. Broad study findings and their caveats: A moderate but significant shortening of TCRB CDR3 length was observed in type 1 diabetes patients in all four CD4+ subsets. Because small numbers of individuals were included in the HLA sub-analyses, any influence of HLA type on TCRB rearrangement was left unresolved. Sequencing cDNA rather than genomic DNA could over-represent highly expressing activated cells, although activation and CD3 levels did not differ between groups. At VDJ recombination sites, patients with type 1 diabetes made fewer insertions and deleted more nucleotides, a pattern implying thymic rearrangement abnormalities. Shorter templates might be favored by PCR, yet because patient and control samples were amplified and corrected together, any such skew would affect both groups equally. The naive, central memory and regulatory TCRB repertoires appeared to resemble one another more closely among patients than among healthy donors.

V drops 3 bases and J drops 1 base, leaving 18 bases in between. The CDR3, from cysteine to phenylalanine, totals 17 residues. The entry retains the CDR3 DNA only, 51 bases that are in frame from base 1. CDR1 and CDR2 (MNHEY, SMNVEV) derive from the germline V gene (reference sequence). Each donor gave one peripheral blood draw, averaging approximately 110 mL, which was collected into heparinised tubes. A BD FACSAria II and a panel including CD45RO, CCR7, CD25, CD127, CD95 and CD27 were used to sort naive, central memory, regulatory and stem cell-like memory CD4+ T cells. Every sorted population had a purity above 98%. Right away, PBMCs were isolated by Lymphoprep density gradient centrifugation and were stained directly, with no culture step. So that batch effects would be minimized, each experiment stained and sorted samples in pairs, pairing one healthy donor with one patient. About this clone: Which antigen it targets is not known. No base qualities exist here, and no much larger clone lies one base off it.

All of the isolated RNA was reverse transcribed with the High Capacity cDNA Reverse Transcription Kit, so expressed TCRB transcripts were sequenced. Deep immunoSEQ sequencing was applied to naive, central memory and regulatory T cell samples, giving an average of roughly 3.3 million total reads per sample. After sorted cells were lysed in RLT buffer, RNA was extracted with DNase-treated RNeasy Micro or Mini kits, with the choice depending on cell number. Each cell subset was processed separately to prevent cross-contamination, with patient and healthy donor samples processed together. The immunoSEQ multiplex PCR was used to amplify TCRB sequences from cDNA, yielding 87-bp fragments that span the CDR3 region. Amplicons were sequenced on the Illumina HiSeq platform. Per the source publication's procedure: PCR bias was corrected computationally using synthetic template baselines, and reads within Hamming distance 2 were collapsed, with unmergeable singletons discarded. By aligning reads against IMGT, V, D and J genes, CDR3 length, and insertions or deletions at six rearrangement sites were assigned. Within each subset, clonotype counts were normalized to the number of sorted cells before true diversity and Gini coefficients were calculated with the tcR R package. The overlap coefficient, calculated on TCRB nucleotide sequences, was used to measure repertoire sharing. As a proxy for the pre-selection repertoire, out-of-frame TCRB sequences from naive cells were analyzed. In TCRdb, the immuneACCESS table is reduced to in-frame sequences with V and J assigned. These tables do not hold every clone; where another copy was compared, an unresolved V gene accounts for under half, and the others remain unexplained. V, J and clone size reflect that table, while D and trimming were determined from the DNA. The sample table contains 500,000 to 850,000 clones; only one count was recorded for 11% to 15% of them. 0.035% to 0.045% of the sample lies in the top ten.

This chain is built from TRBV27 and TRBJ2-5, with TRBD1 tentatively as D gene (6 bases match). This receptor was obtained from a man between 18 and 35 years old with type 1 diabetes. The sample was naive CD4+ T cells from blood. The intended sense of this specimen's cell subset or site label: true naive CD4+ T cells. The CDR3 is CASSFGRLQGTQETQYF. The nucleotide sequence is given as TGTGCCAGCAGTTTTGGACGCCTTCAGGGGACCCAAGAGACCCAGTACTTC.